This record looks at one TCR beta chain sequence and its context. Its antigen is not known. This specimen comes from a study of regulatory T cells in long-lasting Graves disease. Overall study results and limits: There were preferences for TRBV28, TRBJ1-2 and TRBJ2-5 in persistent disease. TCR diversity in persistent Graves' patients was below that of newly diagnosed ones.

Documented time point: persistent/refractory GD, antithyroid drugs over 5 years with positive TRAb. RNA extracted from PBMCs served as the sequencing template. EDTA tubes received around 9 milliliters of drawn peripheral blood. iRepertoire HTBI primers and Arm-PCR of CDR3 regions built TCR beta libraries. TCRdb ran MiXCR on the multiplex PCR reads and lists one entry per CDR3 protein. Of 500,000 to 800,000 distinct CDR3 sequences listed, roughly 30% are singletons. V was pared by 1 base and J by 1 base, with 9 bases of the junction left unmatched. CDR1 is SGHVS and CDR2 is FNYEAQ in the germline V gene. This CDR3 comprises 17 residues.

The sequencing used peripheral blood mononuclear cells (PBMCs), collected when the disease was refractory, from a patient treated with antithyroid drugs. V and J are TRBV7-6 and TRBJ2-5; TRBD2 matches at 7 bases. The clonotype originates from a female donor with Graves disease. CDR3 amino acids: CASSLGASGNAQETQYF. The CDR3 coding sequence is TGTGCCAGCAGCTTAGGGGCTAGCGGAAACGCCCAAGAGACCCAGTACTTC.